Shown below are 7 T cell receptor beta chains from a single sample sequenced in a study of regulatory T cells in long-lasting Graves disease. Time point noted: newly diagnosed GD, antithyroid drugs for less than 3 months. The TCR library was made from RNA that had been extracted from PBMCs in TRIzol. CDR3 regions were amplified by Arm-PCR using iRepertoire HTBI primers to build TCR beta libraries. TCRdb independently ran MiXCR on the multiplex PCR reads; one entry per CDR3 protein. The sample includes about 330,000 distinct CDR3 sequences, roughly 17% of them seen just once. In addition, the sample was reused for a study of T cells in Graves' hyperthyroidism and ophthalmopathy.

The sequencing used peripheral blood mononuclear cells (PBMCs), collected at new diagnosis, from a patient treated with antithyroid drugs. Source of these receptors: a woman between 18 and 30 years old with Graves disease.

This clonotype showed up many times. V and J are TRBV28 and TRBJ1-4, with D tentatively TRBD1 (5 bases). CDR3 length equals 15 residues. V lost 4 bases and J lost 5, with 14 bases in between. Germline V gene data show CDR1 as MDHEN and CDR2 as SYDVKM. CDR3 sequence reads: CASSSPAGGNEKLFF. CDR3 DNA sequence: TGTGCCAGCAGTTCTCCGGCGGGGGGGAATGAAAAACTGTTTTTT.

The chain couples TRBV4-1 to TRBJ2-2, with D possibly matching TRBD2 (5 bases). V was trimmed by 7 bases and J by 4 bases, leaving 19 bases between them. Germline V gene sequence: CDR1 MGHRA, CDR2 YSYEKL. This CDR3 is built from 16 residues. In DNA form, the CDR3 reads TGCGCCAGCAAGGACCCACTAGACGGGTTCACCGGGGAGCTGTTTTTT. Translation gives CASKDPLDGFTGELFF.

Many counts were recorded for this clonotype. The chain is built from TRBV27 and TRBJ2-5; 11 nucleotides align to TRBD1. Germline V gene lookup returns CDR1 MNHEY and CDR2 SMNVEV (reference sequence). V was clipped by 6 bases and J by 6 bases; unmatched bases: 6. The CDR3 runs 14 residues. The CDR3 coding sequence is TGTGCCAGCAGCCCGGGACAGGGGGGAAAGACCCAGTACTTC. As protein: CASSPGQGGKTQYF.

CDR3 nucleotides: TGTGCCAGCAGCTTAAAACGGTCAATAAAGTATGGCTACACCTTC. This sequence encodes CASSLKRSIKYGYTF. This rearrangement joins TRBV7-8 to TRBJ1-2; no clear D gene. Trimming took off 2 bases at V and 5 bases at J, with 15 bases between the two ends. The CDR3 loop spans 15 amino acids. Germline CDR1 SGHVS, CDR2 FQNEAQ.

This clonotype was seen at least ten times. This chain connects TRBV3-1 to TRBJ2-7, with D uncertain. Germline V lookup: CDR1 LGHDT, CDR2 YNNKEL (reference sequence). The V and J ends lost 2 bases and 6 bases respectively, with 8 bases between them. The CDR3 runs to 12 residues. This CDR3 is CASSQFPGEQYF. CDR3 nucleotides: TGTGCCAGCAGCCAATTCCCAGGCGAGCAGTACTTC.

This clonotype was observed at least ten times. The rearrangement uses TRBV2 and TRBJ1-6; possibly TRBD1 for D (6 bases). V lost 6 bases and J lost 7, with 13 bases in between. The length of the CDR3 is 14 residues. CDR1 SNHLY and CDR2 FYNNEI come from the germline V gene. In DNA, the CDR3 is TGTGCCAGCAGCCCCCGGGGGGCGAATTCACCCCTCCACTTT. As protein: CASSPRGANSPLHF.

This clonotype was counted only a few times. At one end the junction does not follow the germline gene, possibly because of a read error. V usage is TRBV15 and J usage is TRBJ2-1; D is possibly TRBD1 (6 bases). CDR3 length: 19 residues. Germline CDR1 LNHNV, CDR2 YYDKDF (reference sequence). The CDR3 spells CATSRSKSTGQHSYNEQSF. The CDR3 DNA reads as TGTGCCACCAGCAGAAGCAAATCCACAGGACAGCATTCCTACAATGAGCAGTCCTTC.